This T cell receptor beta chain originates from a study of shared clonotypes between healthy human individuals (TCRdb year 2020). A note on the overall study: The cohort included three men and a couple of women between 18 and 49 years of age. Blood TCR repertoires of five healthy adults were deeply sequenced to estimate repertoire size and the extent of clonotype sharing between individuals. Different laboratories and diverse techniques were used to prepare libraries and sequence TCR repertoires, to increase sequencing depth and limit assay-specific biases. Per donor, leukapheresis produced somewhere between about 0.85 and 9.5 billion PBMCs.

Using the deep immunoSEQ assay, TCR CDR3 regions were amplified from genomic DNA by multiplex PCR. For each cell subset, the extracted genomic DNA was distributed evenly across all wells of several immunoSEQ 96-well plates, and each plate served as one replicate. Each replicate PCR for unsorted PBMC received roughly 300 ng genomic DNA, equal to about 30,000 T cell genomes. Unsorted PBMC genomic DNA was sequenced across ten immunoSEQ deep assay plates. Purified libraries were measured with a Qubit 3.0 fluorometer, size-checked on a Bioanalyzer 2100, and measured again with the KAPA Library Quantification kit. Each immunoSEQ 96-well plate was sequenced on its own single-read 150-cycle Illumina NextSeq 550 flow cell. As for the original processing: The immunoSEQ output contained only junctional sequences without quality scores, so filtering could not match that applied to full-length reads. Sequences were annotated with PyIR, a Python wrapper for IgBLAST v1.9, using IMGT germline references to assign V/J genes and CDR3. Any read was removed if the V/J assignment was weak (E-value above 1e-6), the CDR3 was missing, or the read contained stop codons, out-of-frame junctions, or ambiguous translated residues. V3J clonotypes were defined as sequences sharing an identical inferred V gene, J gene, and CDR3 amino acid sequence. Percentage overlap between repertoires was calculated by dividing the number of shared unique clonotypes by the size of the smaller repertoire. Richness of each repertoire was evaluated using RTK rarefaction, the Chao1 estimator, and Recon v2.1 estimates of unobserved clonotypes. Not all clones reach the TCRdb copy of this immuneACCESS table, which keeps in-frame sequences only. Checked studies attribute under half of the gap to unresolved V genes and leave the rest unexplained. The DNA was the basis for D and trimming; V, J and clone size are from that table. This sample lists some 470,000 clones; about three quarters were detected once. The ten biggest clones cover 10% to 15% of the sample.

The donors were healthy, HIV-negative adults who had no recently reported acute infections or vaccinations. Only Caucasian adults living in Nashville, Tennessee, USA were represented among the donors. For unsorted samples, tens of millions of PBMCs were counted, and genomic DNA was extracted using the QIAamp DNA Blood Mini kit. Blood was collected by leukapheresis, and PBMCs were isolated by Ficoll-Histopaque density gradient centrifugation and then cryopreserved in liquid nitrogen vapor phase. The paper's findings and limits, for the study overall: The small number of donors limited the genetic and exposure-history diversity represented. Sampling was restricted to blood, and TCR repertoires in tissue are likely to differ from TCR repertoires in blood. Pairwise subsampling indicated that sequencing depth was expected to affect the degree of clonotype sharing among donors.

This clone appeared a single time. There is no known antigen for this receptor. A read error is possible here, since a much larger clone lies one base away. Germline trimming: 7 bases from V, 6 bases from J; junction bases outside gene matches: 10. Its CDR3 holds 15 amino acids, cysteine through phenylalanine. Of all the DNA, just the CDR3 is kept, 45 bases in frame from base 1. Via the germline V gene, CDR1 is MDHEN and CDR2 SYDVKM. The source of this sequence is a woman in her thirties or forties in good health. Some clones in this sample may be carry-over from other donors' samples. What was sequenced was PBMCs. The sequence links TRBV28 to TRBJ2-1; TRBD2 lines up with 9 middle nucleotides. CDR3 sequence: CASITGGRACNEQFF. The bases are TGTGCCAGCATCACGGGCGGGAGGGCCTGCAATGAGCAGTTCTTC.